This T cell receptor (beta chain) stems from a study of cytomegalovirus exposure and HLA in healthy donors. Study results and caveats: The authors later found most CMV-associated TCR beta chains appeared HLA-restricted.

Primers: 60 Vbeta forward and 13 Jbeta reverse. The method was immunoSEQ multiplex PCR; TCRdb's version includes in-frame clones alone and lacks a portion of them. The table shows roughly 73,000 clones, with roughly 74% occurring only once. The germline V gene encodes CDR1 DFQATT and CDR2 SNEGSKA (reference sequence). V was pared by 0 bases and J by 7 bases, with 6 bases between. The length of the CDR3 is 11 residues. This clone has a single count. Its target is unknown. The material sequenced was PBMCs. The chain combines TRBV20-1 with TRBJ2-5, with D possibly TRBD2 on 5 matching bases. The sequence was obtained from a man aged 40-49 years in good health and CMV-seronegative. The CDR3 sequence is CSARDAGTQYF. The CDR3 nucleotides read TGCAGTGCTAGAGACGCGGGGACCCAGTACTTC.